Here is one TCR beta chain with its context. Its antigen remains unknown. TCRdb's copy holds only in-frame clones and misses some; the assay was immunoSEQ multiplex PCR. The sample carries 35,000 to 45,000 clones, roughly 90% recorded once. This entry comes from a study of graft-versus-host responses after intestinal transplantation. General study findings and limits: GvH clones turned up in recipient marrow; some had shown up first in ileum or blood. Graft-donor T cell macrochimerism coincided with high graft-versus-host to host-versus-graft clonal ratios in allografts. Peak circulating GvH clone levels were associated with early post-transplant HvG declines.

The CDR3 is 12 residues long. The V gene lost 8 bases and the J gene lost 9 bases, with 14 bases spanning the gap. The germline V gene has CDR1 MRHNA and CDR2 SNTAGT. This specimen was PBMCs, taken 524 days after transplant. The TCR sequence derives from a human patient who received an intestinal transplant, so some T cells may come from the graft donor. This chain connects TRBV6-4 to TRBJ1-5, with D unresolved. CDR3 coding DNA: TGTGCCAGCTGCGGAGGTACGATGCCCCAGCATTTT. Translated: CASCGGTMPQHF.